This T cell receptor (beta chain) was sequenced during a study of PD-1 blockade in classical Hodgkin lymphoma. Time point noted: cycle 4 day 1 (C4D1), after more than five weeks of nivolumab. Each of the patients experienced relapse following autologous stem cell transplantation, and their brentuximab vedotin exposure differed. The CDR3 consists of 12 residues. CDR1 is KGHSY, CDR2 FQNENV, per germline. Trimming cost V 1 base and J 12 bases, with 12 bases left between them. Method: immunoSEQ multiplex PCR; TCRdb's copy keeps in-frame clones and lacks some. The table includes tens of thousands of clones, less than 95% detected once.

The chain carries TRBV16 and TRBJ1-2; D gene ambiguous. Sequenced material: peripheral blood mononuclear cells (PBMCs), taken before the fourth cycle of nivolumab. The sequence was collected from a human donor with classical Hodgkin lymphoma. Here the CDR3 DNA reads TGTGCCAGCAGCCAATTGGGCCAGCTTAACACCTTC. Protein sequence: CASSQLGQLNTF.